A single sample is the source of the 9 T cell receptor beta chains below, sequenced in a study of blood T cell repertoires in COVID-19. The table came from immunoSEQ multiplex PCR; TCRdb's copy has only in-frame clones and leaves some out. The sample records 300,000 to 450,000 clones, 87% being singletons. Sequencing used PBMCs or T cells enriched from blood (not recorded which). These TCRs come from a man younger than 40 who had recovered from COVID-19.

This clone was detected a few times. The CDR3 sequence: CASRGLAGRGEQFF. The CDR3 nucleotides are TGTGCCAGCAGAGGACTAGCGGGCCGGGGGGAGCAGTTCTTC. This chain joins TRBV27 and TRBJ2-1, with 11 positions matching TRBD2. Germline V gives CDR1 MNHEY, CDR2 SMNVEV (reference sequence). The V segment lost 6 bases and the J segment 10 bases; nucleotides outside the gene matches: 8. The CDR3 is made up of 14 amino acids.

V is TRBV3-1 (or the pseudogene TRBV3-2) and J is TRBJ2-2; D possibly corresponds to TRBD1 (5 bases). The CDR3 has 16 residues. CDR1 is LGHDT and CDR2 is YNNKEL in the germline V gene (reference sequence). V was shortened by 8 bases and J by 3 bases, with 19 bases between the two germline ends. The CDR3 nucleotides read TGTGCCAGCTGTTGGATCCAGGGCGATTACACCGGGGAGCTGTTTTTT. The encoded protein is CASCWIQGDYTGELFF.

The chain carries TRBV9 and TRBJ2-3; 7 positions match TRBD2. V was clipped by 0 bases and J by 5 bases; unmatched bases: 9. Germline loops: CDR1 SGDLS, CDR2 YYNGEE. CDR3 size: 16 residues. CDR3 nucleotides: TGTGCCAGCAGCGTAGAAGGAGACGGGGGGAAAGATACGCAGTATTTT. Residues: CASSVEGDGGKDTQYF.

The chain combines TRBV6-5 with TRBJ1-4; 10 bases align to TRBD1. This CDR3 region has 15 residues. Trimming removed 6 bases from V and 4 bases from J; junction bases left unmatched: 5. Germline lookup yields CDR1 MNHEY and CDR2 SVGAGI. The DNA of the CDR3 is TGTGCCAGCAGCGGGACAGGGGTTTTTAATGAAAAACTGTTTTTT. Protein sequence: CASSGTGVFNEKLFF.

The rearrangement links TRBV9 to TRBJ1-4; D is uncertain. CDR1 is SGDLS, CDR2 YYNGEE, per germline. V was clipped by 0 bases and J by 5 bases, with 8 bases between them. The CDR3 has 14 amino acids. The CDR3 sequence: CASSVGPVNEKLFF. The CDR3 DNA reads as TGTGCCAGCAGCGTAGGGCCAGTAAATGAAAAACTGTTTTTT.

The chain is built from TRBV6-2 or TRBV6-3 and TRBJ2-7, with D uncertain. CDR1 and CDR2 from the germline V gene are MNHEY and SVGEGT. The ends were cut back, 2 bases at V and 5 bases at J, with 10 bases in the middle. The CDR3 covers 13 residues. This CDR3 reads CASSYVSRDEQYF. The CDR3 nucleotides are TGTGCCAGCAGTTACGTCAGCCGGGACGAGCAGTACTTC.

This chain uses TRBV12-3 or TRBV12-4 with TRBJ1-2, with TRBD1 identical over 7 bases. J lost 7 bases, V lost 7 bases, and 9 bases had no gene match. CDR3 length: 13 residues. The CDR3: CASTGGQLTGYTF. As DNA, the CDR3 is TGTGCCAGCACCGGGGGACAGCTTACTGGCTACACCTTC.

This clone was picked up a small number of times. The chain employs TRBV6-5 and TRBJ2-7; D gene unclear. The ends were cut back, 2 bases at V and 5 bases at J, with 7 bases in the middle. Per germline, CDR1 MNHEY and CDR2 SVGAGI. CDR3 length equals 12 residues. CDR3 sequence (DNA): TGTGCCAGCAGTTACGACACCCACGAGCAGTACTTC. It translates to CASSYDTHEQYF.

The chain couples TRBV27 to TRBJ1-4; 8 bases fit TRBD1. CDR3 length: 14 amino acids. Germline trimming cut 8 bases from V and 5 bases from J; bases unmatched to any gene: 7. Germline values: CDR1 MNHEY, CDR2 SMNVEV (reference sequence). CDR3 sequence: CASGNRGVNEKLFF. CDR3 nucleotides: TGTGCCAGCGGCAACAGGGGGGTAAATGAAAAACTGTTTTTT.